This T cell receptor (beta chain) derives from a study of blood T cell repertoires in COVID-19. Study-wide background: Samples taken during acute and convalescent COVID-19 were collected in the United States, Italy and Spain. Sources were T cells, B-cell-depleted T cells, or PBMCs; the material itself was cDNA or gDNA.

Original handling: Cell counts per sample came from amplifying reference gene primers. The assay was immunoSEQ multiplex PCR, and TCRdb's table has in-frame clones only and misses some. For V, J and clone size, that table is used; D and trimming come from the DNA. The table has 250,000 to 350,000 clones, around nine tenths seen once. V was clipped by 2 bases and J by 5 bases; unmatched bases: 12. Germline assignment: CDR1 MDHEN and CDR2 SYDVKM. The CDR3 contains 17 residues. The clonotype originates from a woman aged 40 to 50 who had recovered from COVID-19. Specimen: peripheral blood. The chain employs TRBV28 and TRBJ2-5, with 9 bases lining up with TRBD2. The CDR3 protein is CASSLIAASGKLETQYF. CDR3 coding DNA: TGTGCCAGCAGTTTAATCGCGGCTAGCGGGAAATTGGAGACCCAGTACTTC.